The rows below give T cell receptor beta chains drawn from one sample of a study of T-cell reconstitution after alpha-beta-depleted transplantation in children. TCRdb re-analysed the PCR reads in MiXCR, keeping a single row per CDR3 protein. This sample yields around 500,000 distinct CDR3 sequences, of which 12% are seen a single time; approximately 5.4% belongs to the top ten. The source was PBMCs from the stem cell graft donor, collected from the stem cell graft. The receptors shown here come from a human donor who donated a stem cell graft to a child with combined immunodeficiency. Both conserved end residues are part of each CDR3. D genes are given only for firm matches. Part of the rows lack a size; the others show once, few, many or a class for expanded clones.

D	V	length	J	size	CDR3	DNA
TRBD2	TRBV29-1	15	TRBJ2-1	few	CSASGGEKKGNEQFF	TGCAGCGCCTCGGGAGGGGAAAAGAAAGGTAATGAGCAGTTCTTC
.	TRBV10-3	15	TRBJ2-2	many	CAIKSSWENTGELFF	TGTGCCATCAAGTCAAGTTGGGAGAACACCGGGGAGCTGTTTTTT
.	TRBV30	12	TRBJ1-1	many	CAWTFIGTEAFF	TGTGCCTGGACCTTTATAGGCACTGAAGCTTTCTTT
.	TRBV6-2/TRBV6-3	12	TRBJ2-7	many	CASSLSIYEQYF	TGTGCCAGCAGTTTGTCCATCTACGAGCAGTACTTC
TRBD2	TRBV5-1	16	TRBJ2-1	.	CASSQTPGLATNEQFF	TGCGCCAGCAGCCAGACCCCGGGACTAGCAACCAATGAGCAGTTCTTC
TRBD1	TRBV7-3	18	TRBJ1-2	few	CASSLTATGGKGHYGYTF	TGTGCCAGCAGCTTAACGGCGACAGGGGGCAAAGGTCACTATGGCTACACCTTC
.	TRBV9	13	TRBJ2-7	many	CASSVSPSSRQYF	TGTGCCAGCAGCGTATCCCCCAGTTCGAGGCAGTACTTC
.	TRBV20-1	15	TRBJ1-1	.	CSATPRGWGGTEAFF	TGCAGTGCCACACCTAGAGGATGGGGGGGCACTGAAGCTTTCTTT
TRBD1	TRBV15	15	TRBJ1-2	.	CATSRGDRGTYGYTF	TGTGCCACCAGCAGGGGGGACAGGGGGACCTATGGCTACACCTTC
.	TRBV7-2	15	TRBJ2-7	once	CASRLEPGPNYEQYF	TGTGCCAGCAGGCTCGAACCGGGACCCAACTACGAGCAGTACTTC
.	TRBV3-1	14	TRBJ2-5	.	CASSHATGWETQYF	TGTGCCAGCAGCCACGCCACAGGATGGGAGACCCAGTACTTC
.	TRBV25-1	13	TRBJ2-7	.	CASSDGRSYEQYF	TGTGCCAGCAGTGATGGCAGGAGTTACGAGCAGTACTTC
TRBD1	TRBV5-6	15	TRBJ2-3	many	CASSRDRGWTDTQYF	TGTGCCAGCAGCAGAGACAGGGGGTGGACAGATACGCAGTATTTT
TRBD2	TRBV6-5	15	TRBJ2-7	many	CASSYASGGEGEQYF	TGTGCCAGCAGTTACGCGTCCGGGGGGGAGGGCGAGCAGTACTTC
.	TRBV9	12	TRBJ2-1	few	CASSADSAEQFF	TGTGCCAGCAGCGCGGACAGCGCAGAGCAGTTCTTC
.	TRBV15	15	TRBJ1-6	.	CATSTSNTWDSPLHF	TGTGCCACCAGCACCTCTAACACTTGGGATTCACCCCTCCACTTT
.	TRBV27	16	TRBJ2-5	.	CASSTYTGTDQETQYF	TGTGCCAGCAGTACATACACCGGGACGGACCAAGAGACCCAGTACTTC
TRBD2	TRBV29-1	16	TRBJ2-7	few	CSVERTSGPYSYEQYF	TGCAGCGTCGAACGGACTAGCGGACCCTACTCCTACGAGCAGTACTTC
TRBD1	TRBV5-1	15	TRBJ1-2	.	CASTLQPGQADGYTF	TGCGCCAGCACCCTACAACCGGGACAGGCCGATGGCTACACCTTC
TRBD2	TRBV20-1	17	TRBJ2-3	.	CSARSSGTSGGRDTQYF	TGCAGTGCTAGATCCTCCGGGACTAGCGGGGGGCGAGATACGCAGTATTTT
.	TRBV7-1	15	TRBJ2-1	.	CAISCKRPSYNEQFF	TGTGCCATCAGCTGCAAGCGCCCCTCCTACAATGAGCAGTTCTTC
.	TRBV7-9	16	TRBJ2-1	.	CASSLGRGTVYNEQFF	TGTGCCAGCAGCTTAGGTCGGGGGACAGTTTACAATGAGCAGTTCTTC
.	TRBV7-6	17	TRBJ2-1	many	CASSLGSTLSSYNEQFF	TGTGCCAGCAGCTTAGGTTCTACCTTGAGCTCCTACAATGAGCAGTTCTTC
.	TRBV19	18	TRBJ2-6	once	CASSIPGRLSSGANVLTF	TGTGCCAGTAGTATACCGGGACGCCTAAGCTCTGGGGCCAACGTCCTGACTTTC
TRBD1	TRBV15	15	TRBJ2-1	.	CATSRAGQGYNEQFF	TGTGCCACCAGCAGGGCTGGACAGGGGTACAATGAGCAGTTCTTC
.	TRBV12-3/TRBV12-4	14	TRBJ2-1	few	CASRLGGGPNEQFF	TGTGCCAGCCGTTTGGGGGGGGGGCCGAATGAGCAGTTCTTC
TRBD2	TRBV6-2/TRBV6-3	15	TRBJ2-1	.	CASSAPGLVKIEQFF	TGTGCCAGCAGCGCACCGGGACTAGTGAAGATTGAGCAGTTCTTC
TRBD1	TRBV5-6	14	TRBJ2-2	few	CASSLGDRAGELFF	TGTGCCAGCAGCTTGGGGGACAGGGCCGGGGAGCTGTTTTTT
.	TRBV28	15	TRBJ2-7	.	CASSSPGAPQDEQYF	TGTGCCAGCAGTTCGCCGGGGGCCCCCCAGGACGAGCAGTACTTC
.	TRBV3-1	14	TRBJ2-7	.	CASSQDRTSYEQYF	TGTGCCAGCAGCCAAGATCGGACATCCTACGAGCAGTACTTC
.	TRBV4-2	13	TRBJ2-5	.	CASSQVLRETQYF	TGTGCCAGCAGCCAAGTATTGAGAGAGACCCAGTACTTC
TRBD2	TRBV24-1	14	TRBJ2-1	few	CATSIAGGYNEQFF	TGTGCCACCTCGATAGCGGGAGGCTACAATGAGCAGTTCTTC
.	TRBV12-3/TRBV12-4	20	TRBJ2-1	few	CASRAGLNLESLSSYNEQFF	TGTGCCAGCAGGGCCGGACTCAACCTAGAGAGCCTTAGCTCCTACAATGAGCAGTTCTTC
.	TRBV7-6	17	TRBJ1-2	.	CASSLASVGWDPYGYTF	TGTGCCAGCAGCTTAGCGTCTGTCGGGTGGGATCCCTATGGCTACACCTTC
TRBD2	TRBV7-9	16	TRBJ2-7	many	CASSLRGSGRIYEQYF	TGTGCCAGCAGCTTACGTGGTAGCGGGAGAATCTACGAGCAGTACTTC
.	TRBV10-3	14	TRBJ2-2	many	CAIKQGGNTGELFF	TGTGCCATCAAGCAGGGAGGTAACACCGGGGAGCTGTTTTTT
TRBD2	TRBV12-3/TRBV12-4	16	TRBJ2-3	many	CASSPLGAGGSDTQYF	TGTGCCAGCAGTCCCTTGGGGGCGGGAGGTTCAGATACGCAGTATTTT
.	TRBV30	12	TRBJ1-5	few	CAWNWGNQPQHF	TGTGCCTGGAATTGGGGCAATCAGCCCCAGCATTTT
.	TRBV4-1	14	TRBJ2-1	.	CASSQEHRENEQFF	TGCGCCAGCAGCCAAGAGCACAGGGAGAATGAGCAGTTCTTC
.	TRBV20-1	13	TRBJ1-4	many	CSAPHATNEKLFF	TGCAGTGCCCCCCACGCAACTAATGAAAAACTGTTTTTT
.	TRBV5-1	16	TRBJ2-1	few	CASSFSRGGSYNEQFF	TGCGCCAGCAGCTTTTCTCGGGGCGGCTCCTACAATGAGCAGTTCTTC
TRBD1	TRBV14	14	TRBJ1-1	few	CASSQTGVSTEAFF	TGTGCCAGCAGTCAGACAGGGGTGAGCACTGAAGCTTTCTTT
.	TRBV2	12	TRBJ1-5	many	CASKRANQPQHF	TGTGCCAGCAAAAGGGCGAATCAGCCCCAGCATTTT
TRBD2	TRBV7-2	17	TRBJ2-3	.	CASSLAARAGGEDTQYF	TGTGCCAGCAGCTTAGCTGCACGGGCGGGGGGGGAAGATACGCAGTATTTT
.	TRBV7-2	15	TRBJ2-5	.	CASSLLRGGGETQYF	TGTGCCAGCAGCTTATTGCGGGGAGGTGGGGAGACCCAGTACTTC
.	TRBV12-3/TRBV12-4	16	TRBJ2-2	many	CASSQVTGLPAGELFF	TGTGCCAGCAGTCAAGTAACAGGGCTCCCGGCCGGGGAGCTGTTTTTT
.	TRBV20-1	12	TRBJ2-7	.	CSARSIAYEQYF	TGCAGTGCTAGATCTATAGCCTACGAGCAGTACTTC
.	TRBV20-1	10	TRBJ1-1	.	CSASWTEAFF	TGCAGTGCTAGTTGGACTGAAGCTTTCTTT
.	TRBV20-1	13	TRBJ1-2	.	CSARAETDYGYTF	TGCAGTGCTAGAGCCGAGACGGACTATGGCTACACCTTC
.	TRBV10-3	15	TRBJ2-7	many	CAISVHPISTGEQYF	TGTGCCATCAGTGTTCATCCCATTAGTACGGGGGAGCAGTACTTC
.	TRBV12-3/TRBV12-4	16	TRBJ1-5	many	CASSRVGLYSNQPQHF	TGTGCCAGCAGCCGCGTCGGTTTGTATAGCAATCAGCCCCAGCATTTT
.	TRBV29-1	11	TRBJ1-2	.	CSVAGDYGYTF	TGCAGCGTTGCGGGGGACTATGGCTACACCTTC